Below are 32 T cell receptor beta chains sequenced from a single sample in a study of cytomegalovirus exposure and HLA in healthy donors. In the PCR, 60 Vbeta and 13 Jbeta primers were used. The protocol was immunoSEQ multiplex PCR, while the TCRdb copy is restricted to in-frame clones and leaves out a portion. This repertoire shows some 160,000 clones, under 80% found once; its top ten account for around 1.5%. The sequenced material came from PBMCs. The receptors come from a woman aged 25 to 39 in good health and CMV-seronegative.

J is TRBJ1-5 and V is TRBV6-5, with a possible D match to TRBD1 (6 bases). V shed 5 bases and J shed 5 bases, with 13 bases lying between them. The CDR3 runs 14 residues. Germline V gene sequence: CDR1 MNHEY, CDR2 SVGAGI. DNA for the CDR3: TGTGCCAGCAGTCCCGGGACAAAATATCAGCCCCAGCATTTT. This gives the protein CASSPGTKYQPQHF.

The rearrangement links TRBV15 to TRBJ2-5; TRBD2 agrees at 8 bases. Germline V CDR1 and CDR2: LNHNV, YYDKDF (reference sequence). J was trimmed by 4 bases and V by 3 bases; bases with no gene match: 10. The CDR3 loop spans 16 amino acids. This chain's CDR3 is CATSSRSGDWGETQYF. Here the CDR3 DNA reads TGTGCCACCAGCAGCCGTAGCGGGGATTGGGGAGAGACCCAGTACTTC. Using reference TRBV15 and TRBJ2-5 for the parts outside the CDR3, the full variable domain is DAMVIQNPRYQVTQFGKPVTLSCSQTLNHNVMYWYQQKSSQAPKLLFHYYDKDFNNEADTPDNFQSRRPNTSFCFLDIRSPGLGDTAMYLCATSSRSGDWGETQYFGPGTRLLVL.

The chain joins TRBV13 to TRBJ1-3; 8 positions agree with TRBD1. The CDR3 loop spans 17 amino acids. The germline V gene has CDR1 PRHDT and CDR2 FYEKMQ (reference sequence). J lost 2 bases, V lost 0 bases, and 6 bases had no gene match. DNA for the CDR3: TGTGCCAGCAGCTTAGGAGCTAACAGGGGGACTGGAAACACCATATATTTT. Residues: CASSLGANRGTGNTIYF.

This clone was picked up a small number of times. The J gene is TRBJ1-1, the V gene TRBV21-1; TRBD1, the D gene given by the table, was not confirmed from the DNA. TRBV21-1 has pseudogene status. This CDR3 has 14 amino acids. The CDR3: CASSVQQGNTEAFF. The CDR3 coding sequence is TGTGCCAGCAGCGTACAACAGGGGAACACTGAAGCTTTCTTT.

V usage is TRBV19 and J usage is TRBJ1-1, with 11 positions matching TRBD1. V was pared by 9 bases and J by 2 bases, with 8 bases of the junction left unmatched. The germline CDR1 and CDR2 sequences are LNHDA and SQIVND (reference sequence). The CDR3 totals 15 residues. The CDR3 bases are TGTGCCAGCGGGGGGACAGGGGGAGGTAACACTGAAGCTTTCTTT. Its translation is CASGGTGGGNTEAFF.

The chain has TRBV4-2 and TRBJ2-1, with D maybe TRBD1 (6 bases). Germline CDR1 reads LGHNA; CDR2 reads YNFKEQ. This CDR3 is 16 amino acids long. Deletions cut 0 bases from V and 3 bases from J, with 12 bases between. CDR3 region: CASSQDTTGIYNEQFF. The CDR3 DNA is TGTGCCAGCAGCCAAGATACTACAGGGATCTACAATGAGCAGTTCTTC.

J is TRBJ1-4 and V is TRBV7-6; D might be TRBD1 (5 bases). The CDR3 is 14 residues long. Germline assignment: CDR1 SGHVS and CDR2 FNYEAQ. Trimming cost V 8 bases and J 3 bases, with 13 bases left between them. The CDR3 DNA sequence: TGTGCCAGCTCCCCGGTAGGGGCTAATGAAAAACTGTTTTTT. Protein sequence: CASSPVGANEKLFF. Together with reference TRBV7-6 and TRBJ1-4, the CDR3 gives the full variable domain: GAGVSQSPRYKVTKRGQDVALRCDPISGHVSLYWYRQALGQGPEFLTYFNYEAQQDKSGLPNDRFSAERPEGSISTLTIQRTEQRDSAMYRCASSPVGANEKLFFGSGTQLSVL.

About this clone itself: Other DNA sequences in this specimen translate into the identical CDR3. The CDR3 is CASSLLAGGNEQFF. For the CDR3, the DNA is TGTGCCAGCAGCTTACTAGCGGGGGGCAATGAGCAGTTCTTC. V is TRBV7-6 and J is TRBJ2-1, with 11 bases matching TRBD2. With 2 bases clipped from V and 6 bases from J, the junction kept 0 bases outside the gene matches. The CDR3 runs to 14 residues. CDR1 is SGHVS, CDR2 FNYEAQ, per germline.

The rearrangement uses TRBV6-1 and TRBJ2-5; TRBD2 aligns across 12 bases. CDR3 length: 18 amino acids. V trimming: 2 bases; J trimming: 1 base; junction bases outside the gene matches: 8. Germline V gene sequence: CDR1 MNHNS, CDR2 SASEGT. CDR3 sequence reads: CASSEIATSGGIQETQYF. DNA of the CDR3: TGTGCCAGCAGTGAAATTGCCACTAGCGGGGGGATCCAAGAGACCCAGTACTTC.

This sequence joins TRBV28 and TRBJ2-2, with no clear D. The CDR3 has 15 amino acids. Germline V CDR1 and CDR2: MDHEN, SYDVKM. V gave up 0 bases and J gave up 5 bases, with 10 bases separating them. CDR3 coding DNA: TGTGCCAGCAGTTTATGGGCAGGATCAACCGGGGAGCTGTTTTTT. The encoded protein is CASSLWAGSTGELFF.

This chain uses TRBV4-2 with TRBJ2-7; 7 bases line up with TRBD2. The CDR3 length is 15 residues. V was pared by 3 bases and J by 3 bases, with 8 bases of the junction left unmatched. CDR1 and CDR2 from the germline V gene are LGHNA and YNFKEQ. CDR3 bases: TGTGCCAGCAGCCAGGAGCCGGGACTACGCTACGAGCAGTACTTC. It is translated as CASSQEPGLRYEQYF.

The chain combines TRBV7-2 with TRBJ2-7, with 8 bases aligning to TRBD1. Germline loops: CDR1 SGHTA, CDR2 FQGNSA. The CDR3 runs to 14 residues. The ends lost 5 bases at V and 3 bases at J; junction bases unmatched: 6. Here the CDR3 reads CASSQYTGGYEQYF. The CDR3, as DNA: TGTGCCAGCAGCCAGTATACAGGGGGCTACGAGCAGTACTTC. Filled out from reference TRBV7-2 and TRBJ2-7, the complete variable domain reads GAGVSQSPSNKVTEKGKDVELRCDPISGHTALYWYRQSLGQGLEFLIYFQGNSAPDKSGLPSDRFSAERTGGSVSTLTIQRTQQEDSAVYLCASSQYTGGYEQYFGPGTRLTVT.

This clone was seen a handful of times. The rearrangement joins TRBV30 to TRBJ1-1; 10 bases match TRBD1. J lost 2 bases, V lost 4 bases, and 13 bases had no gene match. Germline loops: CDR1 GTSNPN, CDR2 SVGIG (reference sequence). This CDR3 comprises 17 residues. CDR3 in DNA: TGTGCCTGGACCCCCGGGGGGACAGGGGCTTTTAACACTGAAGCTTTCTTT. This codes for CAWTPGGTGAFNTEAFF.

The chain carries TRBV2 and TRBJ1-6; D is possibly TRBD1 (5 bases). Germline CDR1 SNHLY, CDR2 FYNNEI. This CDR3 region has 12 residues. The V and J ends lost 8 bases and 9 bases respectively, with 11 bases between them. CDR3 amino acids: CASGNRPSPLHF. The CDR3 nucleotides are TGTGCCAGCGGAAACAGGCCTTCACCCCTCCACTTT.

The chain recombines TRBV4-1 with TRBJ1-2; D possibly corresponds to TRBD1 (6 bases). Trimming took 0 bases from V and 5 from J, leaving 13 bases between them. The CDR3 extends over 15 amino acids. The germline V gene encodes CDR1 MGHRA and CDR2 YSYEKL. Here the CDR3 reads CASSQDPGHLYGYTF. The CDR3 region has the DNA TGCGCCAGCAGCCAAGACCCGGGACACCTTTATGGCTACACCTTC.

The rearrangement uses TRBV7-2 and TRBJ2-3; 7 bases line up with TRBD2. Looked up from germline, CDR1 is SGHTA and CDR2 is FQGNSA. The CDR3 extends over 19 amino acids. J lost 2 bases, V lost 2 bases, and 16 bases had no gene match. CDR3 region: CASSLRGIGAGEHTDTQYF. The CDR3 DNA sequence: TGTGCCAGCAGCTTAAGGGGAATAGGGGCGGGGGAGCACACAGATACGCAGTATTTT.

The rearrangement uses TRBV7-6 and TRBJ2-1; 11 bases fit TRBD2. This CDR3 has 15 residues. Germline V gene sequence: CDR1 SGHVS, CDR2 FNYEAQ. J lost 1 base, V lost 5 bases, and 1 base had no gene match. The chain's CDR3 is CASSASGGSYNEQFF. The CDR3, as DNA: TGTGCCAGCAGCGCTAGCGGGGGGTCCTACAATGAGCAGTTCTTC.

The genes are TRBV29-1 and TRBJ2-7; 8 bases align to TRBD1. The V segment lost 6 bases and the J segment 6 bases; nucleotides outside the gene matches: 4. The CDR3 is 11 amino acids. The V gene's germline CDR1 is SQVTM and CDR2 ANQGSEA. The DNA for the CDR3 is TGCAGCGTGGGGGGACAGGCCGAGCAGTACTTC. Residues: CSVGGQAEQYF.

The V call is TRBV19, the J call TRBJ1-1; D call uncertain. This CDR3 has 15 residues. Deletions cut 7 bases from V and 0 bases from J, with 15 bases between. Germline CDR1 and CDR2: LNHDA and SQIVND (reference sequence). Written as DNA, the CDR3 is TGTGCCAGTACCCGAGGGAACAGCATGAACACTGAAGCTTTCTTT. Its translation: CASTRGNSMNTEAFF.

V and J are TRBV29-1 and TRBJ1-2; tentative D call: TRBD1 (5 bases). Germline CDR1 is SQVTM and CDR2 is ANQGSEA. The CDR3 is made up of 14 amino acids. The ends were cut back, 1 base at V and 4 bases at J, with 13 bases in the middle. CDR3 amino acids: CSVEAQGIPYGYTF. The CDR3 nucleotides read TGCAGCGTTGAAGCCCAGGGCATACCCTATGGCTACACCTTC.

The rearrangement links TRBV5-1 to TRBJ2-6, with a tentative D call TRBD1 (6 bases). Germline V gene data show CDR1 as SGHRS and CDR2 as YFSETQ. This CDR3 has 17 residues. V was pared by 1 base and J by 0 bases, with 11 bases between. CDR3 amino acids: CASSLLETGSGANVLTF. The CDR3 region has the DNA TGCGCCAGCAGCTTGCTCGAGACAGGCTCTGGGGCCAACGTCCTGACTTTC.

This clone was seen only a few times. The chain uses TRBV5-6 and TRBJ2-1; 8 bases map to TRBD2. Germline V gene sequence: CDR1 SGHDT, CDR2 YYEEEE. The junction had 3 bases not matched to a gene; V was cut back by 3 bases and J by 10 bases. The CDR3 spans 12 residues. The CDR3 DNA follows: TGTGCCAGCAGCTCGGTAGCGGGGGAGCAGTTCTTC. Its protein product is CASSSVAGEQFF.

A single count supports this clone. The same CDR3 is also encoded by other DNA sequences in this sample. The chain combines TRBV6-1 with TRBJ1-1, with 9 bases identical to TRBD1. The CDR3 contains 13 residues. J gave up 2 bases and V 6 bases, and 1 base lay outside the gene matches. Germline V gene data show CDR1 as MNHNS and CDR2 as SASEGT. The CDR3 bases are TGTGCCAGCAGGGACAGGGGAAACACTGAAGCTTTCTTT. Its protein product is CASRDRGNTEAFF.

The chain has TRBV19 and TRBJ2-4, with 9 bases identical to TRBD1. The junction had 2 bases not matched to a gene; V was cut back by 3 bases and J by 5 bases. Germline assignment: CDR1 LNHDA and CDR2 SQIVND (reference sequence). The CDR3 covers 14 residues. The DNA of the CDR3 is TGTGCCAGTAGTATGACAGGGGGGCAAAACATTCAGTACTTC. Its translation: CASSMTGGQNIQYF. Using reference TRBV19 and TRBJ2-4 for the parts outside the CDR3, the full variable domain is DGGITQSPKYLFRKEGQNVTLSCEQNLNHDAMYWYRQDPGQGLRLIYYSQIVNDFQKGDIAEGYSVSREKKESFPLTVTSAQKNPTAFYLCASSMTGGQNIQYFGAGTRLSVL.

The chain combines TRBV11-1 with TRBJ2-1, with a possible D match to TRBD2 (6 bases). The CDR3 consists of 14 residues. The germline V gene encodes CDR1 SGHAT and CDR2 FQDESV (reference sequence). Between the trimmed V and J ends, which lost 4 bases and 3 bases, there was a span of 10 bases. This CDR3 reads CASSSSGGYNEQFF. CDR3 bases: TGTGCCAGCAGCTCTTCCGGGGGCTACAATGAGCAGTTCTTC.

The rearrangement uses TRBV25-1 and TRBJ2-1, with TRBD1 identical over 7 bases. The ends lost 1 base at V and 6 bases at J; junction bases unmatched: 9. This CDR3 has 16 residues. CDR1 and CDR2 (germline): MGHDK, SYGVNS. CDR3 protein: CASSESRTGYGNEQFF. CDR3 nucleotide sequence: TGTGCCAGCAGTGAATCCCGGACAGGCTATGGCAATGAGCAGTTCTTC.

The chain has TRBV5-1 and TRBJ2-5, with a possible D match to TRBD2 (6 bases). Trimming removed 0 bases from V and 7 bases from J, with 13 bases in between. The CDR3 totals 14 residues. The V gene's germline CDR1 is SGHRS and CDR2 YFSETQ. The CDR3 sequence: CASSLDRGEVTQYF. CDR3 coding DNA: TGCGCCAGCAGCTTGGATCGTGGGGAGGTGACCCAGTACTTC.

The J gene is TRBJ1-1, the V gene TRBV5-1; a weak D match, TRBD1 (5 bases). Between the trimmed V and J ends, which lost 0 bases and 2 bases, there was a span of 11 bases. CDR3 length: 15 residues. Per germline, CDR1 SGHRS and CDR2 YFSETQ. This CDR3 reads CASSLAQGPNTEAFF. DNA for the CDR3: TGCGCCAGCAGCTTGGCCCAGGGCCCTAACACTGAAGCTTTCTTT.

The chain uses TRBV2 and TRBJ1-5; 8 nucleotides match TRBD1. Germline lookup yields CDR1 SNHLY and CDR2 FYNNEI. The J segment lost 6 bases and the V segment lost 7 bases, leaving 5 bases of the junction unmatched. CDR3 length: 13 amino acids. The CDR3, as DNA: TGTGCCAGCAAAAGAGACAGGGGTCAGCCCCAGCATTTT. Protein sequence: CASKRDRGQPQHF.

The chain recombines TRBV6-5 with TRBJ1-2, with D uncertain. The CDR3 contains 14 residues. Germline CDR1 and CDR2: MNHEY and SVGAGI. The V end was cut by 1 base, the J end by 4 bases, with 10 bases between. The DNA of the CDR3 is TGTGCCAGCAGTTACTACGCAGATTCCTATGGCTACACCTTC. This translates into CASSYYADSYGYTF.

The chain links TRBV7-2 to TRBJ2-1, with 12 bases that match TRBD2. V was pared by 10 bases and J by 8 bases, with 9 bases of the junction left unmatched. Germline CDR1 SGHTA, CDR2 FQGNSA. This CDR3 has 14 amino acids. The CDR3 nucleotides are TGTGCCATCCGAGGGACTAGCGGGTTATATGAGCAGTTCTTC. This codes for CAIRGTSGLYEQFF.

The rearrangement uses TRBV9 and TRBJ1-6; TRBD1 aligns across 7 bases. The CDR3 extends over 15 amino acids. Germline V gene sequence: CDR1 SGDLS, CDR2 YYNGEE. V was pared by 3 bases and J by 7 bases, with 7 bases of the junction left unmatched. This CDR3 reads CASSGRDRGNSPLHF. In DNA form, the CDR3 reads TGTGCCAGCAGCGGCCGGGACAGAGGGAATTCACCCCTCCACTTT.